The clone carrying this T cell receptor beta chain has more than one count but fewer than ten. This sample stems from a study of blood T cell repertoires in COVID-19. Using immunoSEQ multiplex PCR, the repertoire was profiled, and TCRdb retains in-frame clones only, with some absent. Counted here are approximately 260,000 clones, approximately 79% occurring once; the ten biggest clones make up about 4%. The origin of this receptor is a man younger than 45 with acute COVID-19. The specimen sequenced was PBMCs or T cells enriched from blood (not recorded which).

The CDR3 DNA reads as TGTGCCAGCAGCTTGGGGGGACAGGGGGGAGATACGCAGTATTTT. It encodes CASSLGGQGGDTQYF. The J gene is TRBJ2-3, the V gene TRBV5-4, with 11 bases fitting TRBD1. Germline V gives CDR1 SGHNT, CDR2 YYREEE (reference sequence). The ends lost 0 bases at V and 5 bases at J; junction bases unmatched: 2. The CDR3 has 15 amino acids.